One sample yielded the 5 T cell receptor beta chains listed below, sequenced in a study of blood T cell repertoires in COVID-19. The method was immunoSEQ multiplex PCR; TCRdb's version includes in-frame clones alone and lacks a portion of them. The repertoire holds about 59,000 clones, with around 85% as singletons. The sample taken for sequencing was peripheral blood. The receptors were gathered from a woman aged 70-85 years with acute or convalescent COVID-19.

CDR3 sequence reads: CASSQDRGQVDTQYF. The CDR3 nucleotides are TGTGCCAGCAGCCAGGACAGGGGTCAAGTAGATACGCAGTATTTT. The rearrangement joins TRBV7-9 to TRBJ2-3; 9 bases align to TRBD1. Losses at the gene ends were 5 bases for V and 5 bases for J; bases not matched to a gene: 8. The CDR3 length is 15 residues. Germline CDR1 and CDR2: SEHNR and FQNEAQ (reference sequence).

This clone was counted only a few times. V is TRBV30 and J is TRBJ2-7, with D maybe TRBD2 (6 bases). Trimming removed 0 bases from V and 3 bases from J, with 15 bases in between. Germline V CDR1 and CDR2: GTSNPN, SVGIG (reference sequence). CDR3 length: 15 amino acids. The CDR3 here is CAWSVWPEGRYEQYF. The DNA for the CDR3 is TGTGCCTGGAGTGTGTGGCCGGAGGGTCGCTACGAGCAGTACTTC.

The table lists this clone with a few counts. V is TRBV12-3 or TRBV12-4 and J is TRBJ1-5; D call uncertain. The CDR3 length is 13 residues. The V end was cut by 3 bases, the J end by 7 bases, with 10 bases between. The CDR3 sequence is CASSLTEGQPQHF. The CDR3 DNA reads TGTGCCAGCAGTTTGACCGAGGGCCAGCCCCAGCATTTT.

V gene TRBV29-1 combines with J gene TRBJ2-5; D unresolved. Germline-derived CDR1 and CDR2 are SQVTM and ANQGSEA. This CDR3 comprises 12 residues. V gave up 2 bases and J gave up 5 bases, with 9 bases separating them. The CDR3 DNA follows: TGCAGCGTTGAAAACAGTCGGGAGACCCAGTACTTC. Protein: CSVENSRETQYF.

This clone was detected only a few times. This rearrangement joins TRBV19 to TRBJ2-3; TRBD2 matches 7 bases. V was pared by 5 bases and J by 3 bases, with 5 bases of the junction left unmatched. Germline lookup yields CDR1 LNHDA and CDR2 SQIVND (reference sequence). This CDR3 contains 14 residues. This chain's CDR3 is CASSLAGETDTQYF. For the CDR3, the DNA is TGTGCCAGTAGTCTGGCGGGGGAAACAGATACGCAGTATTTT. Full variable domain (rest looked up from reference TRBV19 and TRBJ2-3): DGGITQSPKYLFRKEGQNVTLSCEQNLNHDAMYWYRQDPGQGLRLIYYSQIVNDFQKGDIAEGYSVSREKKESFPLTVTSAQKNPTAFYLCASSLAGETDTQYFGPGTRLTVL.